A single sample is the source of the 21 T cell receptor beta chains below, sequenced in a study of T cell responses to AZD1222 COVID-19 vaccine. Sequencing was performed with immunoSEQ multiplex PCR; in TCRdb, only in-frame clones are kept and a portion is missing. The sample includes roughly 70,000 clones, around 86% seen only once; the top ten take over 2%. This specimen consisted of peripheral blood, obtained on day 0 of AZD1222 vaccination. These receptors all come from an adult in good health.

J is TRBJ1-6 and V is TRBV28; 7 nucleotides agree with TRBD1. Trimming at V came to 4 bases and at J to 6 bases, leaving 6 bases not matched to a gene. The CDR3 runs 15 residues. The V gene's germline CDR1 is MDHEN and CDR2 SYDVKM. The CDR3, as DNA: TGTGCCAGCAGTTCCGGGACAGCCTTTAATTCACCCCTCCACTTT. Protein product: CASSSGTAFNSPLHF.

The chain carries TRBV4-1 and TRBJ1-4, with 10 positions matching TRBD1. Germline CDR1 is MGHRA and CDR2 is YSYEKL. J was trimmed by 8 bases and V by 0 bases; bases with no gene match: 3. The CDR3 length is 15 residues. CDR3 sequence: CASSQDGTGAEKLFF. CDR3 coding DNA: TGCGCCAGCAGCCAAGATGGGACAGGGGCCGAAAAACTGTTTTTT.

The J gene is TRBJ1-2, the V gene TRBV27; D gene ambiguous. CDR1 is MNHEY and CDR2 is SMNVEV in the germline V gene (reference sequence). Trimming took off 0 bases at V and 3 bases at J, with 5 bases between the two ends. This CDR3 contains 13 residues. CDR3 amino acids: CASSLSTDYGYTF. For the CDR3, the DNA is TGTGCCAGCAGTTTATCGACCGACTATGGCTACACCTTC.

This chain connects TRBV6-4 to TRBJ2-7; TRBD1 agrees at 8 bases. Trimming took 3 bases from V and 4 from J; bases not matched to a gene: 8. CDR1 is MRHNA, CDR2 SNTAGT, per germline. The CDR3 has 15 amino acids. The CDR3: CASSEAGQEGYEQYF. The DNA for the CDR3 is TGTGCCAGCAGTGAGGCGGGACAGGAGGGATACGAGCAGTACTTC.

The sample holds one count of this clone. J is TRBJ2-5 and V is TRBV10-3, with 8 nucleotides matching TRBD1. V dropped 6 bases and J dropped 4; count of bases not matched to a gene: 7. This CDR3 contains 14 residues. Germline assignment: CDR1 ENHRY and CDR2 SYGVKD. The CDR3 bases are TGTGCCATCAGAGATGGGACAGGAGGAGAGACCCAGTACTTC. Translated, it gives CAIRDGTGGETQYF.

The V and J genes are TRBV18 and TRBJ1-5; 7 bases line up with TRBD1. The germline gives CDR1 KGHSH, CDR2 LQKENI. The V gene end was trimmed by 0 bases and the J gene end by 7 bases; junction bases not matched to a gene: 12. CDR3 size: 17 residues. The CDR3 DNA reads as TGTGCCAGCTCACCACCGTCGGAGGGGGCCCACCGGCAGCCCCAGCATTTT. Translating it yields CASSPPSEGAHRQPQHF.

DNA of the CDR3: TGTGCCAGCAGCGTAATGGACACCTCGGGAGATACGCAGTATTTT. As protein: CASSVMDTSGDTQYF. The genes are TRBV9 and TRBJ2-3; a weak D match, TRBD1 (5 bases). This CDR3 comprises 15 residues. Trimming shortened V by 1 base and J by 5 bases, and 14 bases separated the two germline ends. Germline loops: CDR1 SGDLS, CDR2 YYNGEE.

DNA of the CDR3: TGTGCCAGCAGCTTAGGGGGGGCCGGGGAGCTGTTTTTT. Its translation is CASSLGGAGELFF. The chain carries TRBV5-4 and TRBJ2-2; possibly TRBD2 for D (7 bases). This CDR3 has 13 residues. Trimming shortened V by 2 bases and J by 6 bases, and 8 bases separated the two germline ends. Germline assignment: CDR1 SGHNT and CDR2 YYREEE (reference sequence).

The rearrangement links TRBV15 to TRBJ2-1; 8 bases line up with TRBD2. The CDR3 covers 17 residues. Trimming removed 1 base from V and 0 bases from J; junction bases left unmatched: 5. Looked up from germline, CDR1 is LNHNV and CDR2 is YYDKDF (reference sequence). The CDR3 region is CATSRGGGRRSYNEQFF. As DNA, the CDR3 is TGTGCCACCAGCAGAGGAGGCGGGAGGCGCTCCTACAATGAGCAGTTCTTC. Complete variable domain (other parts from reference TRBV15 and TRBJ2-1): DAMVIQNPRYQVTQFGKPVTLSCSQTLNHNVMYWYQQKSSQAPKLLFHYYDKDFNNEADTPDNFQSRRPNTSFCFLDIRSPGLGDTAMYLCATSRGGGRRSYNEQFFGPGTRLTVL.

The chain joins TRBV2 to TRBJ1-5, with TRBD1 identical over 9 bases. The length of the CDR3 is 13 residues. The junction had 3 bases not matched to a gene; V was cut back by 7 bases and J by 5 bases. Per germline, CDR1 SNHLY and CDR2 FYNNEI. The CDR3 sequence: CASNRDRDQPQHF. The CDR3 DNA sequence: TGTGCCAGCAATCGGGACAGGGATCAGCCCCAGCATTTT.

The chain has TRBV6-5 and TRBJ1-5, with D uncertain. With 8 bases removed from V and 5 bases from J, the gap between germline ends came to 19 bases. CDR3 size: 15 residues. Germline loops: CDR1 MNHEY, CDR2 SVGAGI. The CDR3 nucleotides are TGTGCCAGCGGAGGGAAAGGAGGGATTGATCAGCCCCAGCATTTT. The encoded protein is CASGGKGGIDQPQHF.

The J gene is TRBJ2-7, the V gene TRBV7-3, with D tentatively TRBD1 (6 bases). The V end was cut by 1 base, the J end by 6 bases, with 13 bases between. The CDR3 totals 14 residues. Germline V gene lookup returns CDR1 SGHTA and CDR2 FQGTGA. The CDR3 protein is CASSLNGVGGEQYF. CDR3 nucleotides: TGTGCCAGCAGCTTAAACGGAGTAGGGGGCGAGCAGTACTTC.

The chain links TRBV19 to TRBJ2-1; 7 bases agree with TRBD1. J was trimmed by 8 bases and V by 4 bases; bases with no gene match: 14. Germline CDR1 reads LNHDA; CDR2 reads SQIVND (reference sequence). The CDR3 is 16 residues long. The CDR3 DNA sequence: TGTGCCAGTAGTAGCGTGGCACGACAGGGAAAGCATGAGCAGTTCTTC. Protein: CASSSVARQGKHEQFF.

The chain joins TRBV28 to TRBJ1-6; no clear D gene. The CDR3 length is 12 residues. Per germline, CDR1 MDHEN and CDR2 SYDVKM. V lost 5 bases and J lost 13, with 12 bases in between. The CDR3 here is CASSRGVGPLHF. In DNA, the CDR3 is TGTGCCAGCAGTCGCGGGGTAGGGCCCCTCCACTTT.

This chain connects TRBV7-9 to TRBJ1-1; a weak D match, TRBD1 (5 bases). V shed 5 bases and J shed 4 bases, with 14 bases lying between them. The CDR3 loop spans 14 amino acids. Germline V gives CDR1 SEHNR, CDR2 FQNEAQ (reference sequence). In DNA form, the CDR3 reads TGTGCCAGCAGCCCGGGACTGGATCGCACTGAAGCTTTCTTT. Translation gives CASSPGLDRTEAFF.

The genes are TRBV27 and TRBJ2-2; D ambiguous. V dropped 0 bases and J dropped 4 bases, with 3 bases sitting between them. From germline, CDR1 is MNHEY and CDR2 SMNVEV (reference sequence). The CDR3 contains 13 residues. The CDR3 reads CASSLSVTGELFF. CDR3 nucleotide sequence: TGTGCCAGCAGTTTATCCGTCACCGGGGAGCTGTTTTTT.

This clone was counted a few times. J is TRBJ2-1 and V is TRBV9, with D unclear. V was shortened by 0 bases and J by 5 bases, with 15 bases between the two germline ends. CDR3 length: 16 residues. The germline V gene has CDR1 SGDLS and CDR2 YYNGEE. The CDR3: CASSVGPRPSDNEQFF. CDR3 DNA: TGTGCCAGCAGCGTAGGTCCTAGGCCTAGTGACAATGAGCAGTTCTTC.

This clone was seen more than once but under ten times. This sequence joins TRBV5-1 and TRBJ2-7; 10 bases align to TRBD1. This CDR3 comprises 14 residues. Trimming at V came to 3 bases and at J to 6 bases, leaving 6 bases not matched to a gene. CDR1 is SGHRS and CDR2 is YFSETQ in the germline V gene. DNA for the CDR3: TGCGCCAGCAGCTCCCGGACAGGGGGATTCGAGCAGTACTTC. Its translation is CASSSRTGGFEQYF.

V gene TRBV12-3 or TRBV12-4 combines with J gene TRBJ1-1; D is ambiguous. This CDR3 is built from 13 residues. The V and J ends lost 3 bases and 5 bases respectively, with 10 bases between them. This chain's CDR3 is CASSLERSTEAFF. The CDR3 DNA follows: TGTGCCAGCAGTTTGGAAAGGAGTACTGAAGCTTTCTTT.

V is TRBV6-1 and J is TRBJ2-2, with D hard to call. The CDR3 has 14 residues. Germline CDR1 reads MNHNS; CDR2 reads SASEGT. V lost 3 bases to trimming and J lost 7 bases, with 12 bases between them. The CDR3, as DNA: TGTGCCAGCAGTGAGGCGCGCCGTGGCGGGGAGCTGTTTTTT. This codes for CASSEARRGGELFF.

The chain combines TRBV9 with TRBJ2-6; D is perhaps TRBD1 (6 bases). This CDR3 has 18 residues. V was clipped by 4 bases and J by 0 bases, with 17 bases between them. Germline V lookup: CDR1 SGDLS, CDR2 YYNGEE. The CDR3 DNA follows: TGTGCCAGCAGCTACCCCCGGACAGTCATCTCTGGGGCCAACGTCCTGACTTTC. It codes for CASSYPRTVISGANVLTF.